Presented here are 10 T cell receptor beta chains from one specimen sequenced in a study of cytomegalovirus exposure and HLA in healthy donors. PCR amplification relied on 60 Vbeta primers (plus 13 Jbeta primers). Some clones are missing from TCRdb's copy, which holds only in-frame ones; the method was immunoSEQ multiplex PCR. The sample lists roughly 170,000 clones; roughly 80% were seen once. The material sequenced was PBMCs. The receptor source for this set is a young woman in good health and CMV-seronegative.

This clone was recorded a few times. The rearrangement uses TRBV9 and TRBJ2-5; weak D call: TRBD2 (5 bases). This CDR3 contains 15 residues. Between the trimmed V and J ends, which lost 0 bases and 5 bases, there was a span of 14 bases. Per the germline V gene, CDR1 is SGDLS and CDR2 is YYNGEE. Here the CDR3 DNA reads TGTGCCAGCAGCGTAGCTGGAGGCTTTGGGGAGACCCAGTACTTC. It translates to CASSVAGGFGETQYF. Full variable domain (missing parts from reference TRBV9 and TRBJ2-5): DSGVTQTPKHLITATGQRVTLRCSPRSGDLSVYWYQQSLDQGLQFLIQYYNGEERAKGNILERFSAQQFPDLHSELNLSSLELGDSALYFCASSVAGGFGETQYFGPGTRLLVL.

A word on this clone: At one of its ends the junction is not consistent with the germline gene, which may arise from a read error. This chain joins TRBV27 and TRBJ2-7; D gene uncertain. This CDR3 has 15 amino acids. CDR1 and CDR2 (germline): MNHEY, SMNVEV (reference sequence). The CDR3 here is CASRRQSSSTYAQYF. For the CDR3, the DNA is TGTGCCAGCAGACGTCAATCCTCTTCCACCTACGCGCAGTACTTC.

The V gene is TRBV5-6, the J gene TRBJ1-6; 9 nucleotides line up with TRBD1. From germline, CDR1 is SGHDT and CDR2 YYEEEE. The CDR3 runs to 15 residues. J gave up 7 bases and V 5 bases, and 7 bases lay outside the gene matches. The CDR3 loop reads CASRDRGLQNSPLHF. The DNA for the CDR3 is TGTGCCAGCAGGGACAGGGGACTTCAGAATTCACCCCTCCACTTT.

The chain joins TRBV7-2 to TRBJ1-1, with D possibly matching TRBD1 (6 bases). Germline V gives CDR1 SGHTA, CDR2 FQGNSA. The V and J ends lost 5 bases and 2 bases respectively, with 12 bases between them. The length of the CDR3 is 14 residues. The CDR3: CASSIGQLNTEAFF. CDR3 in DNA: TGTGCCAGCAGCATAGGACAGTTAAACACTGAAGCTTTCTTT.

The V and J genes are TRBV10-3 and TRBJ2-1, with TRBD2 as a possible D gene (6 bases). CDR3 length: 14 amino acids. Germline CDR1 ENHRY, CDR2 SYGVKD. Trimming left V 6 bases short and J 8 bases short, with 17 bases between. Here the CDR3 DNA reads TGTGCCATCAGGGAGGGGCGCATGATAGATGAGCAGTTCTTC. Its translation is CAIREGRMIDEQFF.

V is TRBV4-1 and J is TRBJ2-5, with D hard to call. Germline CDR1 MGHRA, CDR2 YSYEKL. V lost 1 base and J 3 bases, leaving 9 bases between the germline ends. The CDR3 length is 14 residues. This CDR3 is CASSQVIAKETQYF. DNA for the CDR3: TGCGCCAGCAGCCAAGTAATAGCCAAAGAGACCCAGTACTTC.

The chain joins TRBV27 to TRBJ2-2; a weak D match, TRBD2 (5 bases). V dropped 2 bases and J dropped 6 bases, with 13 bases sitting between them. The CDR3 has 15 residues. CDR1 and CDR2 from the germline V gene are MNHEY and SMNVEV (reference sequence). The CDR3 region has the DNA TGTGCCAGCAGTTTAGCAGGAGGCAAGTCCGGGGAGCTGTTTTTT. Encoded protein: CASSLAGGKSGELFF.

The chain couples TRBV11-2 to TRBJ1-3; no clear D. Germline V gene lookup returns CDR1 SGHAT and CDR2 FQNNGV. V gave up 1 base and J gave up 1 base, with 8 bases separating them. The CDR3 has 15 amino acids. The CDR3 sequence: CASSLGSQSGNTIYF. CDR3 nucleotide sequence: TGTGCCAGCAGCTTAGGGTCGCAGTCTGGAAACACCATATATTTT.

This chain uses TRBV11-2 with TRBJ1-2, with TRBD1 matching 7 bases. Germline CDR1 reads SGHAT; CDR2 reads FQNNGV. The CDR3 loop spans 13 amino acids. Unmatched junction bases numbered 9, after V lost 8 bases and J lost 6 bases. The CDR3 loop is CASSPTGHNGYTF. The CDR3 bases are TGTGCCAGCTCCCCGACAGGGCATAATGGCTACACCTTC.

The V call is TRBV21-1, the J call TRBJ2-3; TRBD1, as called in the table, went unchecked against the DNA. TRBV21-1 is recorded as a pseudogene. The CDR3 is 13 amino acids. Here the CDR3 DNA reads TGTGCCAGCAGCAAAGAAAGCAGGGCGTCGCAGTATTTT. This sequence encodes CASSKESRASQYF.